Below are 20 T cell receptor beta chains sequenced from a single sample in a study of beta chain features in type 1 diabetes. Reverse transcription of all isolated RNA meant that expressed TCRB transcripts were sequenced. The table came from immunoSEQ multiplex PCR; TCRdb's copy has only in-frame clones and leaves some out. The sample shows under 450,000 clones, roughly 16% of them seen only once. The specimen sequenced was naive CD4+ T cells from blood. These receptors were obtained from a woman aged 18-29 years in good health.

This clone was seen a few times. The V and J genes are TRBV7-8 and TRBJ1-1; TRBD1 is a possible D gene (6 bases). The CDR3 spans 13 residues. V was clipped by 6 bases and J by 1 base, with 9 bases between them. Germline V gene data show CDR1 as SGHVS and CDR2 as FQNEAQ. This CDR3 reads CASRGAGNTEAFF. The CDR3 region has the DNA TGTGCCAGCAGGGGGGCAGGGAACACTGAAGCTTTCTTT.

This clone appeared a few times. The chain is built from TRBV15 and TRBJ1-5; possibly TRBD1 for D (6 bases). Germline CDR1 and CDR2: LNHNV and YYDKDF (reference sequence). Trimming stripped 3 bases from V and 4 bases from J, with 13 bases between. The CDR3 sequence is 15 residues long. CDR3 nucleotides: TGTGCCACCAGCAGGGGGGGGCGCGGGAATCAGCCCCAGCATTTT. Translation gives CATSRGGRGNQPQHF.

The chain joins TRBV7-2 to TRBJ1-2, with 9 bases lining up with TRBD1. The junction had 13 bases not matched to a gene; V was cut back by 3 bases and J by 5 bases. The CDR3 is 17 residues long. In germline, CDR1 is SGHTA, CDR2 FQGNSA. CDR3: CASSFPGQGKRVYGYTF. Here the CDR3 DNA reads TGTGCCAGCAGCTTTCCGGGACAGGGTAAAAGGGTGTATGGCTACACCTTC.

This clone has just a few counts. The V call is TRBV19, the J call TRBJ1-5; 7 nucleotides match TRBD1. This CDR3 region has 15 residues. In germline, CDR1 is LNHDA, CDR2 SQIVND (reference sequence). J lost 2 bases, V lost 4 bases, and 5 bases had no gene match. CDR3 residues: CASSRGGVGNQPQHF. CDR3 nucleotides: TGTGCCAGTAGTAGAGGGGGCGTTGGCAATCAGCCCCAGCATTTT. Full variable domain (rest looked up from reference TRBV19 and TRBJ1-5): DGGITQSPKYLFRKEGQNVTLSCEQNLNHDAMYWYRQDPGQGLRLIYYSQIVNDFQKGDIAEGYSVSREKKESFPLTVTSAQKNPTAFYLCASSRGGVGNQPQHFGDGTRLSIL.

The chain joins TRBV6-4 to TRBJ2-1, with 8 bases fitting TRBD1. Germline loops: CDR1 MRHNA, CDR2 SNTAGT. After removal of 10 bases from V and 7 bases from J, the junction contained 9 bases not matched to a gene. The CDR3 loop spans 13 amino acids. This chain's CDR3 is CATRTGSGNEQFF. The CDR3 coding sequence is TGTGCCACAAGGACAGGGTCTGGGAATGAGCAGTTCTTC.

This clone appeared a few times. This chain joins TRBV7-9 and TRBJ1-1; D not certain. V lost 4 bases to trimming and J lost 1 base, with 7 bases between them. The CDR3 totals 13 residues. Germline V gene data show CDR1 as SEHNR and CDR2 as FQNEAQ (reference sequence). The CDR3 nucleotides read TGTGCCAGCAGCTCAAATCCGAACACTGAAGCTTTCTTT. Protein sequence: CASSSNPNTEAFF.

The DNA for the CDR3 is TGTGCCTGGAGTGTACGCGGGGGATACACTGAAGCTTTCTTT. This encodes CAWSVRGGYTEAFF. This rearrangement joins TRBV30 to TRBJ1-1; D possibly corresponds to TRBD1 (5 bases). The length of the CDR3 is 14 residues. The germline V and J ends were trimmed by 0 bases and 3 bases, with 11 bases remaining between them. Per germline, CDR1 GTSNPN and CDR2 SVGIG (reference sequence).

The table lists this clone with a few counts. V usage is TRBV7-9 and J usage is TRBJ1-2, with TRBD1 as a possible D gene (6 bases). V lost 3 bases, J lost 2 bases, and 7 bases lay in between. Germline loops: CDR1 SEHNR, CDR2 FQNEAQ (reference sequence). This CDR3 comprises 13 residues. CDR3 DNA: TGTGCCAGCAGCTTTACAGGGAACTATGGCTACACCTTC. The encoded protein is CASSFTGNYGYTF.

The V call is TRBV9, the J call TRBJ1-1; no definite D call. V shed 0 bases and J shed 6 bases, with 15 bases lying between them. Germline V lookup: CDR1 SGDLS, CDR2 YYNGEE. The CDR3 consists of 15 residues. In DNA form, the CDR3 reads TGTGCCAGCAGCGTAGCTTTGGGCTCTGTTGCTGAAGCTTTCTTT. As protein: CASSVALGSVAEAFF.

The chain has TRBV6-1 and TRBJ2-5; 8 bases agree with TRBD1. J lost 5 bases, V lost 3 bases, and 20 bases had no gene match. The CDR3 runs to 19 residues. In germline, CDR1 is MNHNS, CDR2 SASEGT. In DNA, the CDR3 is TGTGCCAGCAGTGAGCAAGCCCAGTGGGCAGGGGGCTCGGAGGAGACCCAGTACTTC. Its protein product is CASSEQAQWAGGSEETQYF.

The chain joins TRBV30 to TRBJ2-7, with 8 bases that match TRBD1. This CDR3 has 13 amino acids. Germline V gene lookup returns CDR1 GTSNPN and CDR2 SVGIG (reference sequence). V lost 2 bases to trimming and J lost 2 bases; unmatched junction nucleotides: 2. CDR3 protein: CAWSQGAAYEQYF. Here the CDR3 DNA reads TGTGCCTGGAGTCAGGGGGCGGCCTACGAGCAGTACTTC.

V is TRBV5-6 and J is TRBJ2-7; D is ambiguous. V was pared by 2 bases and J by 4 bases, with 4 bases between. The CDR3 has 11 residues. The germline V gene has CDR1 SGHDT and CDR2 YYEEEE. CDR3 DNA sequence: TGTGCCAGCAGCTTAGAGTACGAGCAGTACTTC. It codes for CASSLEYEQYF.

The J gene is TRBJ2-2, the V gene TRBV9; D gene unclear. Germline V lookup: CDR1 SGDLS, CDR2 YYNGEE. This CDR3 comprises 15 residues. V lost 0 bases, J lost 0 bases, and 6 bases lay in between. The CDR3 nucleotides are TGTGCCAGCAGCGTAGGCGGAGCGAACACCGGGGAGCTGTTTTTT. Its translation is CASSVGGANTGELFF.

This clone occurred a few times. DNA of the CDR3: TGTGCCAGCAGTGGAGAGGGACTAGTCTTTTCCGAGCAGTACTTC. This gives the protein CASSGEGLVFSEQYF. The chain joins TRBV28 to TRBJ2-7; 8 positions match TRBD2. Germline V gives CDR1 MDHEN, CDR2 SYDVKM. The J segment lost 6 bases and the V segment lost 5 bases, leaving 12 bases of the junction unmatched. This CDR3 is 15 amino acids long.

Only a few counts were recorded for this clone. This chain links TRBV29-1 with TRBJ1-5, with D tentatively TRBD1 (6 bases). V lost 4 bases, J lost 1 base, and 11 bases lay in between. The CDR3 extends over 14 amino acids. Germline assignment: CDR1 SQVTM and CDR2 ANQGSEA. CDR3: CSVGIQGSNQPQHF. CDR3 coding DNA: TGCAGCGTTGGGATCCAGGGGAGCAATCAGCCCCAGCATTTT.

This clone has a handful of counts. CDR3 protein: CASLLVITGETQYF. DNA of the CDR3: TGTGCCAGCTTGTTGGTAATCACGGGGGAGACCCAGTACTTC. The V call is TRBV2, the J call TRBJ2-5; D might be TRBD2 (5 bases). The CDR3 is made up of 14 amino acids. Trimming removed 8 bases from V and 5 bases from J, with 18 bases in between. CDR1 is SNHLY, CDR2 FYNNEI, per germline.

Worth noting for this clone: The germline gene is not matched at one end of the junction; a read error may be the cause. The chain uses TRBV28 and TRBJ2-7, with TRBD1 matching over 9 bases. Per the germline V gene, CDR1 is MDHEN and CDR2 is SYDVKM. The CDR3 extends over 12 amino acids. CDR3 loop: CASGALWDREDF. For the CDR3, the DNA is TGTGCCAGCGGCGCGCTGTGGGACAGGGAAGACTTC. The full variable domain, rest sourced from reference TRBV28 and TRBJ2-7, is DVKVTQSSRYLVKRTGEKVFLECVQDMDHENMFWYRQDPGLGLRLIYFSYDVKMKEKGDIPEGYSVSREKKERFSLILESASTNQTSMYLCASGALWDREDFGPGTRLTVT.

CDR3 residues: CASSPTGYRETQYF. The DNA for the CDR3 is TGTGCCAGCAGCCCAACAGGTTACCGGGAGACCCAGTACTTC. This chain connects TRBV7-9 to TRBJ2-5; D is possibly TRBD1 (5 bases). The CDR3 extends over 14 amino acids. Germline-derived CDR1 and CDR2 are SEHNR and FQNEAQ (reference sequence). V was cut by 5 bases and J by 5 bases, with 15 bases left in between. Full variable domain (rest looked up from reference TRBV7-9 and TRBJ2-5): DTGVSQNPRHKITKRGQNVTFRCDPISEHNRLYWYRQTLGQGPEFLTYFQNEAQLEKSRLLSDRFSAERPKGSFSTLEIQRTEQGDSAMYLCASSPTGYRETQYFGPGTRLLVL.

The chain combines TRBV15 with TRBJ2-6; D possibly corresponds to TRBD1 (5 bases). The CDR3 sequence is 17 residues long. V lost 2 bases to trimming and J lost 4 bases, with 15 bases between them. CDR1 and CDR2 (germline): LNHNV, YYDKDF (reference sequence). The CDR3 loop reads CATSRLLQGSGANVLTF. DNA for the CDR3: TGTGCCACCAGCAGACTTCTCCAGGGTTCCGGGGCCAACGTCCTGACTTTC. Full variable domain (missing parts from reference TRBV15 and TRBJ2-6): DAMVIQNPRYQVTQFGKPVTLSCSQTLNHNVMYWYQQKSSQAPKLLFHYYDKDFNNEADTPDNFQSRRPNTSFCFLDIRSPGLGDTAMYLCATSRLLQGSGANVLTFGAGSRLTVL.

This clone was recorded a few times. V usage is TRBV2 and J usage is TRBJ2-7, with 7 bases lining up with TRBD1. Looked up from germline, CDR1 is SNHLY and CDR2 is FYNNEI. With V trimmed by 0 bases and J by 3 bases, 5 bases remained unmatched. This CDR3 has 15 residues. Here the CDR3 reads CASSEAQGSVYEQYF. CDR3 nucleotides: TGTGCCAGCAGTGAAGCACAGGGGTCGGTCTACGAGCAGTACTTC.